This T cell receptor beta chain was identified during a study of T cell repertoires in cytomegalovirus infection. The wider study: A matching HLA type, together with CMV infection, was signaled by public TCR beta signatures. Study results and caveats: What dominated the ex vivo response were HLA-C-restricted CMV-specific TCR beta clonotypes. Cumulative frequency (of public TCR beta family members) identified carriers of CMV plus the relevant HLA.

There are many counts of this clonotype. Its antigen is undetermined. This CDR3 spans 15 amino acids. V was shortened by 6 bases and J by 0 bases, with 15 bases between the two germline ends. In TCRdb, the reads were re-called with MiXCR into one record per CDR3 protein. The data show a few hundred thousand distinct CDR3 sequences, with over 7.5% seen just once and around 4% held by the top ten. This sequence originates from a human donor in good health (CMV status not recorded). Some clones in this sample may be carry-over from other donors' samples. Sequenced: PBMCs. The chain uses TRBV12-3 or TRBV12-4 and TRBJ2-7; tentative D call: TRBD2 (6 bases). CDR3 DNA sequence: TGTGCCAGCAGACCCAGCGGGTTGAGCTCCTACGAGCAGTACTTC. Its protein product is CASRPSGLSSYEQYF.